This T cell receptor (beta chain) was identified in a study of CD8 T cells in Susac syndrome. Reverse transcription used about 0.45 to 1 ug RNA and random hexamers. An immunoSEQ multiplex PCR amplified TCR beta CDR3 over 54 Vbeta and 13 Jbeta. TCRdb reprocessed the immunoSEQ multiplex PCR reads with MiXCR, giving one entry per CDR3 protein. The sample has around 270,000 distinct CDR3 sequences, 75% to 85% seen once; the top ten hold around 0.22%. Sequencing of TCR beta was undertaken in CD8+ and CD4+ T cells derived from blood. This CDR3 has 15 residues. With 6 bases removed from V and 2 bases from J, the gap between germline ends came to 17 bases. CDR1 and CDR2 from the germline V gene are DFQATT and SNEGSKA (reference sequence).

The source of this sequence is a human donor with multiple sclerosis. The sequenced sample was CD8+ T cells from PBMCs. This chain connects TRBV20-1 to TRBJ2-4; unclear D gene. CDR3 bases: TGCAGTGCGATACTCTTAAGACAATCCAAAAACATTCAGTACTTC. This gives the protein CSAILLRQSKNIQYF.